These 14 T cell receptor beta chains originate from one sample sequenced in a study of vaccination and CD4 T cells after COVID-19. The Oncomine TCR Beta short-read assay was applied to DNA of cultured CD4+ T cells. TCRdb passed the PCR reads through MiXCR, listing each CDR3 protein once. The table records approximately 15,000 distinct CDR3 sequences, roughly 50% of them present only once. For these receptors, no antigen is known. Specified treatment: roughly 11-day PBMC culture with coronavirus spike peptide pools or control peptides (ViraFEST assay). The material sequenced was CD4+ T cells from blood, cultured in vitro. The receptor set was obtained from a human donor who had recovered from COVID-19.

This clonotype was observed a few times. This chain connects TRBV7-8 to TRBJ2-2, with D possibly being TRBD1 (6 bases). V shed 5 bases and J shed 3 bases, with 10 bases lying between them. Germline CDR1 is SGHVS and CDR2 is FQNEAQ. The CDR3 spans 14 residues. CDR3 region: CASSPQGYTGELFF. CDR3 coding DNA: TGTGCCAGCAGCCCGCAGGGGTACACCGGGGAGCTGTTTTTT.

V is TRBV7-3 and J is TRBJ1-2, with 8 bases that match TRBD1. V was pared by 0 bases and J by 7 bases, with 7 bases of the junction left unmatched. The CDR3 extends over 15 amino acids. CDR1 and CDR2 (germline): SGHTA, FQGTGA. The CDR3 bases are TGTGCCAGCAGCTTAACGCGGCAGGGGGCAGGTGGCTACACCTTC. Amino acids: CASSLTRQGAGGYTF.

The rearrangement uses TRBV6-4 and TRBJ1-2; the D gene is possibly TRBD1 (5 bases). The V gene lost 0 bases and the J gene lost 5 bases, with 10 bases spanning the gap. This CDR3 is 14 amino acids long. Germline V gene lookup returns CDR1 MRHNA and CDR2 SNTAGT. The CDR3 here is CASSDSSTAYGYTF. In nucleotides, the CDR3 is TGTGCCAGCAGTGACTCGTCGACAGCGTATGGCTACACCTTC.

CDR3 region: CSVFLGQGRYEQYF. CDR3 DNA: TGCAGTGTCTTTCTGGGACAGGGGCGCTACGAGCAGTACTTC. The chain uses TRBV20-1 and TRBJ2-7; the match to TRBD1 covers 10 bases. Germline assignment: CDR1 DFQATT and CDR2 SNEGSKA (reference sequence). The J segment lost 3 bases and the V segment lost 7 bases, leaving 9 bases of the junction unmatched. The CDR3 runs to 14 residues.

This clonotype was observed once. The chain uses TRBV7-9 and TRBJ1-2, with D possibly TRBD1 on 5 matching bases. This CDR3 is 14 amino acids long. Germline V gene data show CDR1 as SEHNR and CDR2 as FQNEAQ (reference sequence). The V and J ends lost 3 bases and 7 bases respectively, with 15 bases between them. The CDR3 nucleotides read TGTGCCAGCAGCTTTGGGTTGGGGGAAAGTGGCTACACCTTC. It encodes CASSFGLGESGYTF.

This clonotype was counted a few times. The chain links TRBV20-1 to TRBJ2-7, with 9 bases matching TRBD2. Germline V lookup: CDR1 DFQATT, CDR2 SNEGSKA (reference sequence). The CDR3 has 14 amino acids. The ends lost 2 bases at V and 6 bases at J; junction bases unmatched: 8. The CDR3 region is CSARSPGLASEQYF. CDR3 nucleotide sequence: TGCAGTGCTAGATCTCCGGGACTAGCATCCGAGCAGTACTTC.

The J gene is TRBJ2-7, the V gene TRBV7-9; TRBD1 might be the D (5 bases). Trimming left V 1 base short and J 2 bases short, with 12 bases between. Germline V gene sequence: CDR1 SEHNR, CDR2 FQNEAQ (reference sequence). This CDR3 is 15 amino acids long. The CDR3 loop is CASSLGQQPAYEQYF. The CDR3 DNA follows: TGTGCCAGCAGCTTAGGACAGCAACCAGCCTACGAGCAGTACTTC.

The genes are TRBV6-2 or TRBV6-3 and TRBJ1-2; the D gene is possibly TRBD1 (6 bases). Germline V gives CDR1 MNHEY, CDR2 SVGEGT. V was cut by 2 bases and J by 3 bases, with 19 bases left in between. The CDR3 loop spans 17 amino acids. The CDR3 region has the DNA TGTGCCAGCAGTTACGACCCGGGACACCTCGGATACTATGGCTACACCTTC. Translation gives CASSYDPGHLGYYGYTF.

The chain carries TRBV6-5 and TRBJ2-3; a weak D match, TRBD1 (5 bases). The CDR3 has 13 amino acids. Looked up from germline, CDR1 is MNHEY and CDR2 is SVGAGI. With 2 bases removed from V and 6 bases from J, the gap between germline ends came to 9 bases. The CDR3 DNA is TGTGCCAGCAGTTACCAGGGTAGGGATACGCAGTATTTT. Translating it yields CASSYQGRDTQYF.

V is TRBV10-1 and J is TRBJ1-1; TRBD1 aligns across 7 bases. V lost 6 bases and J lost 1; bases outside the gene matches: 5. Germline CDR1 reads WNHNN; CDR2 reads SYGVQD (reference sequence). The CDR3 extends over 14 amino acids. Written as DNA, the CDR3 is TGCGCCAGCAGCCAACGGACAGGGAACACTGAAGCTTTCTTT. This gives the protein CASSQRTGNTEAFF.

Of note for this clonotype: One end of the junction does not line up with germline, which may come from a read error. The genes are TRBV30 and TRBJ1-2; possible D gene TRBD1, 6 bases. This CDR3 is built from 16 residues. CDR1 and CDR2 from the germline V gene are GTSNPN and SVGIG (reference sequence). CDR3 nucleotide sequence: TGTGCCAGGAGTACTCGGGGGGGCGCCCGAGACTATGGCTACACCTTC. It encodes CARSTRGGARDYGYTF.

This clonotype has just one count. The genes are TRBV10-3 and TRBJ2-3; D is undetermined. V lost 10 bases, J lost 7 bases, and 15 bases lay in between. Germline-derived CDR1 and CDR2 are ENHRY and SYGVKD. The CDR3 contains 12 residues. CDR3 sequence: CASRSTANTQYF. The CDR3 DNA follows: TGTGCCAGCAGAAGTACAGCTAATACGCAGTATTTT.

V usage is TRBV6-2 or TRBV6-3 and J usage is TRBJ1-2, with 8 positions matching TRBD1. The CDR3 contains 13 residues. J lost 6 bases, V lost 5 bases, and 5 bases had no gene match. Germline loops: CDR1 MNHEY, CDR2 SVGEGT. The DNA of the CDR3 is TGTGCCAGCAGTCGACAGGGGAAGAATGGCTACACCTTC. Amino acids: CASSRQGKNGYTF.

The rearrangement links TRBV7-6 to TRBJ2-5, with D tentatively TRBD1 or TRBD2 (5 bases each). The CDR3 contains 12 residues. CDR1 is SGHVS and CDR2 is FNYEAQ in the germline V gene. V was pared by 8 bases and J by 5 bases, with 12 bases between. CDR3 amino acids: CASRGEGETQYF. The CDR3 bases are TGTGCCAGCCGCGGTGAGGGGGAGACCCAGTACTTC.